The entry that follows covers one TCR beta chain sequence. Its antigen is undetermined. The data were obtained in a study of shared clonotypes between healthy human individuals. The germline V gene has CDR1 SQVTM and CDR2 ANQGSEA. V lost 7 bases to trimming and J lost 2 bases; unmatched junction nucleotides: 8. There are 14 residues in the CDR3. Under the authors' procedure: Sequence data from immunoSEQ were junction-only and lacked quality scores; consequently, filtering differed. Sequencing used immunoSEQ multiplex PCR; TCRdb keeps in-frame clones, though not all of them. That table gives V, J and clone size, and the DNA gave D and trimming. The sample has hundreds of thousands of clones; about four fifths are singletons. Participating donors were healthy, HIV-negative adults free of recent acute infections or vaccinations. Findings and caveats of the study: The researchers took only blood, and tissue repertoires probably look different.

This clonotype was obtained from a woman aged 35 to 49 in good health. Some clones in this sample may be carry-over from other donors' samples. Sequencing input: PBMCs. This chain connects TRBV29-1 to TRBJ2-3; 8 bases match TRBD2. The CDR3 is CSGGAGGLTDTQYF. As DNA, the CDR3 is TGCAGCGGAGGGGCGGGAGGACTCACAGATACGCAGTATTTT.